The T cell receptor beta chain under discussion was sequenced for a study of blood T cell repertoires in COVID-19. Overall study context: Donors in the United States, Italy and Spain gave samples during acute or convalescent COVID-19.

CDR1 SNHLY and CDR2 FYNNEI come from the germline V gene. V lost 4 bases and J lost 4; bases outside the gene matches: 3. There are 14 residues in the CDR3. The repertoire was sequenced with immunoSEQ multiplex PCR; TCRdb's copy has only in-frame clones and lacks some. The repertoire holds hundreds of thousands of clones, around 84% seen once, with 3% in the top ten. This TCR was recovered from a human donor in a cohort sampled during active COVID-19. The sequencing sample was made of peripheral blood. The chain has TRBV2 and TRBJ2-5; 10 bases are a match to TRBD2. DNA of the CDR3: TGTGCCAGCAGTGGTACTAGCGGGGTAGAGACCCAGTACTTC. Its protein product is CASSGTSGVETQYF. Full variable domain (remainder filled in from reference TRBV2 and TRBJ2-5): EPEVTQTPSHQVTQMGQEVILRCVPISNHLYFYWYRQILGQKVEFLVSFYNNEISEKSEIFDDQFSVERPDGSNFTLKIRSTKLEDSAMYFCASSGTSGVETQYFGPGTRLLVL.